This T cell receptor (beta chain) was sequenced in a study of identical twins. Study observations and caveats: Excess sharing by twins proved weaker in beta out-of-frame sequences. Monozygotic twin pairs showed more out-of-frame TCR alpha sharing than models estimated. While abundant cord blood beta clonotypes carried fewer insertions, memory repertoires showed no such pattern.

Template switching introduced a universal primer site, and the cDNA bore unique molecular identifiers. TCRdb processed the 5' RACE reads anew with MiXCR; each CDR3 protein has one entry. The table includes around 1.7 million distinct CDR3 sequences, roughly 35% detected once. This clonotype was observed a handful of times. The antigen is not known. The V and J ends lost 4 bases and 8 bases, in that order; junction bases with no gene match: 9. Germline V gene data show CDR1 as LGHDT and CDR2 as YNNKEL (reference sequence). This CDR3 has 15 residues. The chain links TRBV3-1 to TRBJ2-1, with 9 nucleotides matching TRBD2. The sequence was collected from a newborn girl in good health. Sequencing was carried out using cord blood. The CDR3 sequence: CASSRTGTSRYEQFF. The CDR3, as DNA: TGTGCCAGCAGCCGCACCGGGACTAGCAGGTATGAGCAGTTCTTC.